The next 18 T cell receptor beta chains were all read from a single sample in a study of OX40 agonist ivuxolimab in advanced cancers. TCRdb's table, derived via immunoSEQ multiplex PCR, lists solely in-frame clones and lacks some. The sample has about 77,000 clones, 85% to 95% seen once. This material consisted of CD4+ or CD8+ T cells sorted from blood, taken in a trial of the OX40 agonist ivuxolimab. All receptors come from an adult with an advanced solid tumor such as melanoma, head and neck, liver or kidney cancer.

V and J are TRBV5-3 and TRBJ1-4; 7 bases line up with TRBD1. TRBV5-3 is recorded as an ORF, its role being uncertain. Unmatched junction bases numbered 9, after V lost 8 bases and J lost 8 bases. This CDR3 contains 13 residues. CDR3 sequence: CASSQRGREKLFF. The CDR3 DNA reads TGTGCCAGCAGCCAGAGGGGGCGAGAAAAACTGTTTTTT.

This clone has a single count. The chain joins TRBV27 to TRBJ2-1; D uncertain. V was trimmed by 10 bases and J by 9 bases, leaving 13 bases between them. Germline V gene sequence: CDR1 MNHEY, CDR2 SMNVEV (reference sequence). The CDR3 sequence is 11 residues long. The CDR3 sequence: CATRAAGEQFF. In DNA, the CDR3 is TGTGCCACCCGAGCCGCCGGTGAGCAGTTCTTC.

The CDR3 DNA sequence: TGCGCCAGCTCCGCAGGGAATCCGCCAGAGACCCAGTACTTC. Translation gives CASSAGNPPETQYF. The gene calls are TRBV5-1 and TRBJ2-5, with D possibly TRBD1 on 5 matching bases. The CDR3 has 14 residues. The V end was cut by 7 bases, the J end by 4 bases, with 17 bases between. In germline, CDR1 is SGHRS, CDR2 YFSETQ. Drawing the rest from reference TRBV5-1 and TRBJ2-5, the complete variable domain is KAGVTQTPRYLIKTRGQQVTLSCSPISGHRSVSWYQQTPGQGLQFLFEYFSETQRNKGNFPGRFSGRQFSNSRSEMNVSTLELGDSALYLCASSAGNPPETQYFGPGTRLLVL.

V is TRBV18 and J is TRBJ1-1; D gene uncertain. The CDR3 covers 11 residues. V gave up 8 bases and J gave up 7 bases, with 11 bases separating them. Germline CDR1 is KGHSH and CDR2 is LQKENI. The CDR3, as DNA: TGTGCCAGCCGAGAAAGCCTTGAAGCTTTCTTT. Its protein is CASRESLEAFF. The whole variable domain, filled in from reference TRBV18 and TRBJ1-1, reads NAGVMQNPRHLVRRRGQEARLRCSPMKGHSHVYWYRQLPEEGLKFMVYLQKENIIDESGMPKERFSAEFPKEGPSILRIQQVVRGDSAAYFCASRESLEAFFGQGTRLTVV.

The chain has TRBV18 and TRBJ2-2; D may be TRBD2 (6 bases). Germline CDR1 reads KGHSH; CDR2 reads LQKENI. The CDR3 loop spans 16 amino acids. Trimming pared 3 bases from V and 3 bases from J, leaving 14 bases between. CDR3 protein: CASSPNGGRDTGELFF. In nucleotides, the CDR3 is TGTGCCAGCTCACCCAACGGGGGTCGGGACACCGGGGAGCTGTTTTTT.

This clone appeared once. The rearrangement joins TRBV7-2 to TRBJ2-7; TRBD2 aligns across 13 bases. Unmatched junction bases numbered 5, after V lost 4 bases and J lost 2 bases. The CDR3 length is 16 residues. CDR1 is SGHTA, CDR2 FQGNSA, per germline. The CDR3 loop is CASSSRTSGSPYEQYF. The CDR3 nucleotides are TGTGCCAGCAGCTCACGGACTAGCGGGAGTCCCTACGAGCAGTACTTC. Full variable domain (remainder filled in from reference TRBV7-2 and TRBJ2-7): GAGVSQSPSNKVTEKGKDVELRCDPISGHTALYWYRQSLGQGLEFLIYFQGNSAPDKSGLPSDRFSAERTGGSVSTLTIQRTQQEDSAVYLCASSSRTSGSPYEQYFGPGTRLTVT.

J is TRBJ1-1 and V is TRBV6-5, with unresolved D. The germline CDR1 and CDR2 sequences are MNHEY and SVGAGI. The CDR3 contains 13 residues. V lost 0 bases and J lost 2, with 4 bases in between. In DNA form, the CDR3 reads TGTGCCAGCAGTTACTCTCGAAACACTGAAGCTTTCTTT. It yields the protein CASSYSRNTEAFF.

This clone was detected only once. This chain connects TRBV7-2 to TRBJ2-3; 7 bases map to TRBD2. This CDR3 is 14 amino acids long. Germline V gene data show CDR1 as SGHTA and CDR2 as FQGNSA. With 3 bases clipped from V and 1 base from J, the junction kept 1 base outside the gene matches. CDR3 DNA: TGTGCCAGCAGCTTGAGCGGGGGCACAGATACGCAGTATTTT. It specifies CASSLSGGTDTQYF.

The chain joins TRBV27 to TRBJ2-7; D unclear. This CDR3 contains 12 residues. Trimming shortened V by 2 bases and J by 8 bases, and 10 bases separated the two germline ends. Germline V CDR1 and CDR2: MNHEY, SMNVEV (reference sequence). In DNA form, the CDR3 reads TGTGCCAGCAGTTTACCGGGTATGCAGCAGTACTTC. Residues: CASSLPGMQQYF.

V usage is TRBV18 and J usage is TRBJ2-1; 13 positions agree with TRBD2. Germline V lookup: CDR1 KGHSH, CDR2 LQKENI. V trimming: 4 bases; J trimming: 0 bases; junction bases outside the gene matches: 6. The length of the CDR3 is 18 residues. CDR3 coding DNA: TGTGCCAGCTCACTACAGGGACTAGCGGGGAGCTCCTACAATGAGCAGTTCTTC. It codes for CASSLQGLAGSSYNEQFF. Drawing the rest from reference TRBV18 and TRBJ2-1, the complete variable domain is NAGVMQNPRHLVRRRGQEARLRCSPMKGHSHVYWYRQLPEEGLKFMVYLQKENIIDESGMPKERFSAEFPKEGPSILRIQQVVRGDSAAYFCASSLQGLAGSSYNEQFFGPGTRLTVL.

This clone has only one observation. V is TRBV7-9 and J is TRBJ2-7; a possible D gene is TRBD1 (6 bases). The ends were cut back, 5 bases at V and 2 bases at J, with 13 bases in the middle. The CDR3 has 14 residues. From germline, CDR1 is SEHNR and CDR2 FQNEAQ (reference sequence). CDR3 residues: CASSLGQNAYEQYF. DNA of the CDR3: TGTGCCAGCAGCCTTGGACAGAACGCCTACGAGCAGTACTTC. The whole variable domain, filled in from reference TRBV7-9 and TRBJ2-7, reads DTGVSQNPRHKITKRGQNVTFRCDPISEHNRLYWYRQTLGQGPEFLTYFQNEAQLEKSRLLSDRFSAERPKGSFSTLEIQRTEQGDSAMYLCASSLGQNAYEQYFGPGTRLTVT.

The rearrangement joins TRBV6-1 to TRBJ1-1; TRBD1 matches 11 bases. Germline V gives CDR1 MNHNS, CDR2 SASEGT. The V gene end was trimmed by 4 bases and the J gene end by 4 bases; junction bases not matched to a gene: 5. The CDR3 contains 15 residues. For the CDR3, the DNA is TGTGCCAGCAGTGCCGGGACAGGGGGTGGCACTGAAGCTTTCTTT. Protein: CASSAGTGGGTEAFF.

V usage is TRBV28 and J usage is TRBJ1-1; the D gene is possibly TRBD1 (5 bases). Germline CDR1 reads MDHEN; CDR2 reads SYDVKM. V was trimmed by 2 bases and J by 1 base, leaving 8 bases between them. The CDR3 runs to 14 residues. CDR3 sequence (DNA): TGTGCCAGCAGTTTACGGACAACGAACACTGAAGCTTTCTTT. Encoded protein: CASSLRTTNTEAFF.

CDR3 in DNA: TGCGCCAGCAGCTTGGGGCAGGTCGCGACCGGGGAGCTGTTTTTT. Protein: CASSLGQVATGELFF. The chain is built from TRBV5-1 and TRBJ2-2; no reliable D call. There are 15 residues in the CDR3. Trimming shortened V by 0 bases and J by 5 bases, and 11 bases separated the two germline ends. CDR1 SGHRS and CDR2 YFSETQ come from the germline V gene.

This chain joins TRBV11-2 and TRBJ2-1, with 8 bases that match TRBD2. Unmatched junction bases numbered 4, after V lost 3 bases and J lost 0 bases. Per germline, CDR1 SGHAT and CDR2 FQNNGV. The CDR3 totals 16 residues. CDR3 protein: CASSFTSGNSYNEQFF. The CDR3 DNA reads TGTGCCAGCAGCTTCACTAGCGGAAACTCCTACAATGAGCAGTTCTTC.

The V and J genes are TRBV7-6 and TRBJ1-6; D gene unclear. CDR3 length: 14 residues. Germline CDR1 and CDR2: SGHVS and FNYEAQ. The ends were cut back, 5 bases at V and 7 bases at J, with 12 bases in the middle. CDR3 region: CASSQQTQNSPLHF. The CDR3 bases are TGTGCCAGCAGCCAGCAGACCCAAAATTCACCCCTCCACTTT.

The rearrangement joins TRBV27 to TRBJ1-1; 7 bases are shared with TRBD1. V trimming: 6 bases; J trimming: 2 bases; junction bases outside the gene matches: 9. Per the germline V gene, CDR1 is MNHEY and CDR2 is SMNVEV (reference sequence). This CDR3 contains 15 residues. The CDR3 sequence is CASRGQAVSNTEAFF. The CDR3 nucleotides read TGTGCCAGCAGAGGACAGGCAGTTAGCAACACTGAAGCTTTCTTT.

The chain employs TRBV15 and TRBJ2-3, with 7 nucleotides matching TRBD1. CDR1 and CDR2 from the germline V gene are LNHNV and YYDKDF (reference sequence). J lost 0 bases, V lost 1 base, and 4 bases had no gene match. This CDR3 is 16 amino acids long. CDR3 DNA: TGTGCCACCAGCAGAGTGGGACAGAGTAGCACAGATACGCAGTATTTT. This gives the protein CATSRVGQSSTDTQYF. Full variable domain (rest looked up from reference TRBV15 and TRBJ2-3): DAMVIQNPRYQVTQFGKPVTLSCSQTLNHNVMYWYQQKSSQAPKLLFHYYDKDFNNEADTPDNFQSRRPNTSFCFLDIRSPGLGDTAMYLCATSRVGQSSTDTQYFGPGTRLTVL.